This is a list of T cell receptor beta chains from one sample in a study of regulatory T cells in long-lasting Graves disease. Using its own MiXCR run on the multiplex PCR reads, TCRdb lists one record per CDR3 protein. The table has approximately 690,000 distinct CDR3 sequences, 25% to 30% seen once; the top ten hold 40% to 50%. The sequences come from peripheral blood mononuclear cells (PBMCs), collected when the disease was refractory, from a patient treated with antithyroid drugs. The receptor set was obtained from a female donor with Graves disease. Both conserved end residues are part of each CDR3. Fields, in order: clone size, V gene, D gene, J gene, CDR3 protein, CDR3 DNA. The D gene is left open where the match is weak. Size is stated for part of the rows, as once, few or many counts, or as a class when the clone is expanded.

few	TRBV20-1	TRBD2	TRBJ2-5	CSATLAGQQETQYF	TGCAGTGCTACTCTAGCGGGCCAGCAAGAGACCCAGTACTTC
few	TRBV9	TRBD1	TRBJ2-7	CASSDGTGGMKQYF	TGTGCCAGCAGCGACGGGACAGGGGGTATGAAGCAGTACTTC
.	TRBV10-3	TRBD1	TRBJ2-2	CAISDRDRGDFKELFF	TGTGCCATCAGTGACCGGGACAGGGGTGATTTTAAAGAGCTGTTTTTT
.	TRBV19	.	TRBJ1-5	CASSAQGAGDQPQHF	TGTGCCAGTAGTGCTCAGGGAGCGGGCGATCAGCCCCAGCATTTT
few	TRBV14	TRBD2	TRBJ2-2	CASSQGSGLVNTGELFF	TGTGCCAGCAGCCAAGGGTCGGGACTAGTGAACACCGGGGAGCTGTTTTTT
few	TRBV10-3	.	TRBJ2-7	CATQWGPEYEQYF	TGTGCCACTCAATGGGGACCAGAATACGAGCAGTACTTC
many	TRBV6-1	.	TRBJ1-4	CASSRHSTNEKLFF	TGTGCCAGCAGTCGACACTCAACTAATGAAAAACTGTTTTTT
few	TRBV11-2	TRBD2	TRBJ2-7	CASSRTLTSDEQYF	TGTGCCAGCAGCCGAACCCTAACTAGCGACGAGCAGTACTTC
few	TRBV9	.	TRBJ1-1	CASSSLGPGGTEAFF	TGTGCCAGCAGCTCTTTGGGCCCTGGGGGCACTGAAGCTTTCTTT
few	TRBV6-1	.	TRBJ1-4	CASSDLMGKLFF	TGTGCCAGCAGTGATTTGATGGGAAAACTGTTTTTT
few	TRBV7-3	TRBD2	TRBJ2-7	CASSLTSGSEEQYF	TGTGCCAGCAGCTTGACTAGCGGGAGTGAAGAGCAGTACTTC
.	TRBV30	TRBD1	TRBJ1-4	CAWRIPGTGEKLFF	TGTGCCTGGAGAATCCCCGGGACAGGTGAAAAACTGTTTTTT
.	TRBV5-1	.	TRBJ2-2	CASSLPRAGELFF	TGCGCCAGCAGCCTCCCCCGGGCCGGGGAGCTGTTTTTT
.	TRBV28	.	TRBJ1-1	CASSLQGPATEAFF	TGTGCCAGCAGTTTGCAGGGGCCGGCCACTGAAGCTTTCTTT
.	TRBV25-1	.	TRBJ1-1	CASSTPGPSNTEAFF	TGTGCCAGCAGCACTCCGGGACCCTCGAACACTGAAGCTTTCTTT
many	TRBV27	TRBD1	TRBJ1-5	CASNLPSGTGGNQPQHF	TGTGCCAGCAATCTCCCCTCCGGGACAGGGGGCAATCAGCCCCAGCATTTT
few	TRBV20-1	.	TRBJ1-4	CSAPGDTEKLFF	TGCAGTGCACCGGGGGACACCGAAAAACTGTTTTTT
few	TRBV7-9	TRBD1	TRBJ2-7	CATGAGGFHEQYF	TGTGCCACCGGGGCAGGGGGCTTTCACGAGCAGTACTTC
.	TRBV12-3/TRBV12-4	.	TRBJ1-5	CASSLEGRGHNQPQHF	TGTGCCAGCAGTTTAGAAGGACGTGGTCACAATCAGCCCCAGCATTTT
many	TRBV6-5	.	TRBJ1-2	CASSYGGALRGYTF	TGTGCCAGCAGTTACGGGGGCGCCCTGAGGGGCTACACCTTC
few	TRBV25-1	TRBD2	TRBJ2-5	CASSELGSGKGQETQYF	TGTGCCAGCAGTGAATTGGGTAGCGGGAAGGGCCAAGAGACCCAGTACTTC
.	TRBV12-3/TRBV12-4	.	TRBJ1-1	CASSPRMKGGNTEAFF	TGTGCCAGCAGCCCTAGGATGAAAGGGGGTAACACTGAAGCTTTCTTT
.	TRBV5-1	.	TRBJ2-5	CASTHSTAQETQYF	TGCGCCAGCACCCATTCGACAGCCCAAGAGACCCAGTACTTC
.	TRBV4-1	.	TRBJ2-7	CASSQVRESSYEQYF	TGCGCCAGCAGCCAAGTCAGGGAAAGCTCCTACGAGCAGTACTTC
.	TRBV12-3/TRBV12-4	.	TRBJ1-6	CASSLIGQGNSPLHF	TGTGCCAGCAGTTTAATCGGGCAGGGTAATTCACCCCTCCACTTT
.	TRBV7-2	.	TRBJ1-6	CASSARVSNSPLHF	TGTGCCAGCAGTGCGCGGGTTTCTAATTCACCCCTCCACTTT
many	TRBV2	.	TRBJ1-1	CASSPEGYTEAFF	TGTGCCAGCAGCCCGGAGGGGTACACTGAAGCTTTCTTT
few	TRBV20-1	.	TRBJ1-1	CSARMAGHKNTEAFF	TGCAGTGCTAGAATGGCGGGACACAAGAACACTGAAGCTTTCTTT
many	TRBV28	.	TRBJ1-2	CASSFPRKRPEPNYGYTF	TGTGCCAGCAGTTTCCCACGCAAAAGGCCCGAACCTAACTATGGCTACACCTTC
.	TRBV2	TRBD2	TRBJ2-1	CASSGLTSGYNEQFF	TGTGCCAGCAGTGGCTTGACTAGCGGCTACAATGAGCAGTTCTTC